The 7 T cell receptor beta chains below all came from one sample that was sequenced in a study of cytomegalovirus exposure and HLA in healthy donors. Libraries were prepared by immunoSEQ multiplex PCR; TCRdb keeps only in-frame clonotypes and omits some of them. The sample records 150,000 to 200,000 clones, around nine tenths being singletons. The sample was PBMCs. These receptors originate from a woman aged 18-29 years in good health and CMV-seropositive.

This clone was detected only once. The CDR3 reads CASSLRERNSYEQYF. The CDR3 region has the DNA TGTGCCAGCAGCTTACGGGAGCGGAATTCCTACGAGCAGTACTTC. This sequence joins TRBV5-4 and TRBJ2-7; a weak D match, TRBD2 (6 bases). The CDR3 spans 15 residues. Germline V gene lookup returns CDR1 SGHNT and CDR2 YYREEE (reference sequence). Deletions cut 2 bases from V and 1 base from J, with 13 bases between. The full variable domain, with the rest looked up from reference TRBV5-4 and TRBJ2-7, is ETGVTQSPTHLIKTRGQQVTLRCSSQSGHNTVSWYQQALGQGPQFIFQYYREEENGRGNFPPRFSGLQFPNYSSELNVNALELDDSALYLCASSLRERNSYEQYFGPGTRLTVT.

The gene calls are TRBV2 and TRBJ1-6, with 7 bases lining up with TRBD1. CDR1 is SNHLY and CDR2 is FYNNEI in the germline V gene. This CDR3 has 16 amino acids. V trimming: 7 bases; J trimming: 3 bases; junction bases outside the gene matches: 9. For the CDR3, the DNA is TGTGCCAGCATGGGGACAGCCTCCGTCTATAATTCACCCCTCCACTTT. Protein sequence: CASMGTASVYNSPLHF.

The chain uses TRBV5-1 and TRBJ2-4; D might be TRBD1 (6 bases). V dropped 1 base and J dropped 0 bases, with 11 bases sitting between them. Germline CDR1 is SGHRS and CDR2 is YFSETQ. CDR3 length: 16 amino acids. In DNA, the CDR3 is TGCGCCAGCAGCTTGATGGACAGTCTAGCCAAAAACATTCAGTACTTC. Its protein product is CASSLMDSLAKNIQYF.

This clone was detected only once. V gene TRBV6-5 combines with J gene TRBJ2-5; a possible D gene is TRBD1 (5 bases). The CDR3 extends over 14 amino acids. Germline lookup yields CDR1 MNHEY and CDR2 SVGAGI. The V gene lost 8 bases and the J gene lost 5 bases, with 18 bases spanning the gap. CDR3 DNA: TGTGCCAGCGGGGATAGTCTGAAGGGGGAGACCCAGTACTTC. Amino acid sequence: CASGDSLKGETQYF.

J is TRBJ2-3 and V is TRBV29-1; D might be TRBD1 (6 bases). Per the germline V gene, CDR1 is SQVTM and CDR2 is ANQGSEA. Deletions cut 4 bases from V and 0 bases from J, with 11 bases between. The CDR3 is 14 residues long. For the CDR3, the DNA is TGCAGCGTTGTGGGTGACAGGAGCACAGATACGCAGTATTTT. Translating it yields CSVVGDRSTDTQYF.

The V gene is TRBV29-1, the J gene TRBJ1-1, with a possible D match to TRBD1 (6 bases). Germline V gene sequence: CDR1 SQVTM, CDR2 ANQGSEA. Trimming shortened V by 3 bases and J by 5 bases, and 16 bases separated the two germline ends. CDR3 length equals 14 residues. The CDR3 coding sequence is TGCAGCGTTGAGGGGGGGCGGGAAATTACTGAAGCTTTCTTT. Translated, it gives CSVEGGREITEAFF.

CDR3 bases: TGTGCCAGCAGTTTATTGACTAGCGGAGGGGGCGATGAGCAGTTCTTC. Translating it yields CASSLLTSGGGDEQFF. The chain recombines TRBV28 with TRBJ2-1, with 9 positions matching TRBD2. The V gene's germline CDR1 is MDHEN and CDR2 SYDVKM. The V segment lost 1 base and the J segment 8 bases; nucleotides outside the gene matches: 9. The CDR3 length is 16 residues. Full variable domain (remainder filled in from reference TRBV28 and TRBJ2-1): DVKVTQSSRYLVKRTGEKVFLECVQDMDHENMFWYRQDPGLGLRLIYFSYDVKMKEKGDIPEGYSVSREKKERFSLILESASTNQTSMYLCASSLLTSGGGDEQFFGPGTRLTVL.